These 18 T cell receptor beta chains were sequenced from one sample in a study of blood T cells in healthy people across ages. A second PCR of roughly 7 to 11 cycles used a sample-barcoded 5' primer and a J-beta primer mix. MiXCR was run by TCRdb on the 5' RACE reads, yielding one entry per CDR3 protein. Of approximately 900,000 distinct CDR3 sequences listed, 45% to 50% were seen once; the top ten hold about an eighth. Sequenced sample: blood. These TCRs come from a man between 25 and 39 years old in good health.

This clonotype was found once. The V gene is TRBV6-2 or TRBV6-3, the J gene TRBJ2-1; D is uncertain. Germline CDR1 and CDR2: MNHEY and SVGEGT. This CDR3 is 12 amino acids long. V shed 4 bases and J shed 11 bases, with 12 bases lying between them. The CDR3, as DNA: TGTGCCAGCAGTTCCTACGGAAGACAGCAGTTCTTC. It codes for CASSSYGRQQFF.

This chain links TRBV5-6 with TRBJ2-6; D uncertain. The CDR3 is 14 residues long. Germline V gives CDR1 SGHDT, CDR2 YYEEEE. V was clipped by 2 bases and J by 4 bases, with 7 bases between them. CDR3 nucleotide sequence: TGTGCCAGCAGCTTTGGGCTGGGGGCCAACGTCCTGACTTTC. The encoded protein is CASSFGLGANVLTF. Supplemented by reference TRBV5-6 and TRBJ2-6, the full variable domain reads DAGVTQSPTHLIKTRGQQVTLRCSPKSGHDTVSWYQQALGQGPQFIFQYYEEEERQRGNFPDRFSGHQFPNYSSELNVNALLLGDSALYLCASSFGLGANVLTFGAGSRLTVL.

J is TRBJ2-7 and V is TRBV21-1. TRBV21-1 is listed as a pseudogene. The CDR3 has 18 residues. The CDR3 spells CASSKDPNVGLYSYEQYF. In nucleotides, the CDR3 is TGTGCCAGCAGCAAAGACCCCAACGTAGGGTTATACTCCTACGAGCAGTACTTC.

Only one count was recorded for this clonotype. This chain uses TRBV19 with TRBJ2-4, with D hard to call. From germline, CDR1 is LNHDA and CDR2 SQIVND (reference sequence). Trimming removed 1 base from V and 1 base from J, with 5 bases in between. The CDR3 covers 14 residues. CDR3 region: CASSIASAKNIQYF. CDR3 sequence (DNA): TGTGCCAGTAGTATAGCCAGTGCCAAAAACATTCAGTACTTC. The full variable domain, its missing parts supplied by reference TRBV19 and TRBJ2-4, is DGGITQSPKYLFRKEGQNVTLSCEQNLNHDAMYWYRQDPGQGLRLIYYSQIVNDFQKGDIAEGYSVSREKKESFPLTVTSAQKNPTAFYLCASSIASAKNIQYFGAGTRLSVL.

The CDR3 sequence is CASSIEGSGANVLTF. CDR3 nucleotide sequence: TGTGCCAGCAGCATAGAGGGCTCTGGGGCCAACGTCCTGACTTTC. V gene TRBV9 combines with J gene TRBJ2-6, with D perhaps TRBD2 (5 bases). CDR1 and CDR2 (germline): SGDLS, YYNGEE. Between the trimmed V and J ends, which lost 4 bases and 0 bases, there was a span of 8 bases. This CDR3 contains 15 residues.

The chain combines TRBV3-1 with TRBJ1-4; D not resolved. This CDR3 spans 17 amino acids. The V gene lost 1 base and the J gene lost 7 bases, with 19 bases spanning the gap. CDR1 and CDR2 from the germline V gene are LGHDT and YNNKEL (reference sequence). The CDR3 DNA reads TGTGCCAGCAGCCAAGGGTTTCTAAGGGCGCAAGGTGAAAAACTGTTTTTT. It specifies CASSQGFLRAQGEKLFF.

This chain uses TRBV20-1 with TRBJ2-7; D perhaps matches TRBD1 (6 bases). The CDR3 spans 15 residues. CDR1 and CDR2 from the germline V gene are DFQATT and SNEGSKA (reference sequence). V was clipped by 0 bases and J by 4 bases, with 16 bases between them. This CDR3 is CSAREEAGTPYEQYF. DNA for the CDR3: TGCAGTGCTAGAGAGGAGGCCGGGACACCTTACGAGCAGTACTTC.

This clonotype was observed at least ten times. The V call is TRBV7-2, the J call TRBJ2-3, with 9 bases fitting TRBD2. Trimming removed 0 bases from V and 0 bases from J; junction bases left unmatched: 4. The CDR3 spans 17 residues. Germline V gene data show CDR1 as SGHTA and CDR2 as FQGNSA. This chain's CDR3 is CASSLARLAGSTDTQYF. The CDR3 nucleotides are TGTGCCAGCAGCTTAGCGAGGCTAGCGGGGAGCACAGATACGCAGTATTTT.

This sequence joins TRBV10-3 and TRBJ2-2; 9 bases are a match to TRBD2. The CDR3 sequence is 17 residues long. Germline assignment: CDR1 ENHRY and CDR2 SYGVKD. V gave up 6 bases and J gave up 1 base; unmatched junction bases: 9. CDR3 protein: CAIRVSGGAENTGELFF. In DNA, the CDR3 is TGTGCCATCAGAGTTAGCGGGGGCGCCGAGAACACCGGGGAGCTGTTTTTT.

This clonotype was counted between two and nine times. CDR3 coding DNA: TGTGCCAGCAGTTTGACACTTGCCAACTATGGCTACACCTTC. Amino acid sequence: CASSLTLANYGYTF. The chain uses TRBV12-3 or TRBV12-4 and TRBJ1-2; no clear D. Trimming took 3 bases from V and 2 from J, leaving 10 bases between them. The CDR3 spans 14 residues.

This chain joins TRBV27 and TRBJ2-1; D possibly corresponds to TRBD1 (5 bases). The V gene's germline CDR1 is MNHEY and CDR2 SMNVEV (reference sequence). The CDR3 sequence is 16 residues long. The V and J ends lost 8 bases and 0 bases respectively, with 17 bases between them. The CDR3 reads CASGKFGHSSYNEQFF. DNA of the CDR3: TGTGCCAGCGGGAAATTCGGACACAGCTCCTACAATGAGCAGTTCTTC.

This chain joins TRBV6-2 or TRBV6-3 and TRBJ1-5, with 7 bases lining up with TRBD1. The CDR3 runs 16 residues. Per germline, CDR1 MNHEY and CDR2 SVGEGT. V dropped 2 bases and J dropped 1; count of bases not matched to a gene: 5. As DNA, the CDR3 is TGTGCCAGCAGTTACCCCACAGGGGTAAGCAATCAGCCCCAGCATTTT. Its translation: CASSYPTGVSNQPQHF.

The CDR3: CASSRVQGWTEAFF. The CDR3 coding sequence is TGTGCCAGCAGCCGGGTGCAGGGGTGGACTGAAGCTTTCTTT. The J gene is TRBJ1-1, the V gene TRBV3-1; tentatively, D is TRBD1 (6 bases). V lost 4 bases to trimming and J lost 5 bases, with 14 bases between them. CDR3 length equals 14 residues. The germline V gene has CDR1 LGHDT and CDR2 YNNKEL (reference sequence).

The chain employs TRBV5-1 and TRBJ1-2; D call uncertain. Trimming stripped 1 base from V and 10 bases from J, with 14 bases between. Germline CDR1 and CDR2: SGHRS and YFSETQ. The CDR3 has 13 residues. The CDR3 loop reads CASSLWQSGDYTF. The CDR3 nucleotides read TGCGCCAGCAGCTTGTGGCAGTCTGGAGACTACACCTTC.

This clonotype has a handful of counts. V gene TRBV28 combines with J gene TRBJ2-7; no reliable D call. Germline V gene data show CDR1 as MDHEN and CDR2 as SYDVKM. The CDR3 length is 17 residues. Trimming cost V 4 bases and J 3 bases, with 22 bases left between them. The CDR3 spells CASSSPAQVSRYYEQYF. Here the CDR3 DNA reads TGTGCCAGCAGTTCTCCAGCCCAGGTTTCGCGGTACTACGAGCAGTACTTC.

This clonotype was seen a handful of times. The genes are TRBV4-2 and TRBJ2-7; 9 bases are a match to TRBD2. The CDR3 spans 17 residues. Germline CDR1 and CDR2: LGHNA and YNFKEQ. V trimming: 1 base; J trimming: 3 bases; junction bases outside the gene matches: 10. In nucleotides, the CDR3 is TGTGCCAGCAGCCAAGTTGGGACTAGCAAGCGGCACTACGAGCAGTACTTC. It encodes CASSQVGTSKRHYEQYF.

This chain uses TRBV6-5 with TRBJ2-3, with 8 bases fitting TRBD1. Germline V CDR1 and CDR2: MNHEY, SVGAGI. The CDR3 loop spans 16 amino acids. V lost 6 bases, J lost 3 bases, and 11 bases stayed unmatched. The CDR3 coding sequence is TGTGCCAGCAGACCCTGGACAGGGTCGGGGACAGATACGCAGTATTTT. This translates into CASRPWTGSGTDTQYF.

The chain employs TRBV4-2 and TRBJ1-2; a weak D match, TRBD1 (5 bases). The CDR3 has 16 residues. Germline V gene lookup returns CDR1 LGHNA and CDR2 YNFKEQ. V shed 1 base and J shed 1 base, with 13 bases lying between them. DNA of the CDR3: TGTGCCAGCAGCCAAGGACGGGGGTCGAGTAACTATGGCTACACCTTC. Translation gives CASSQGRGSSNYGYTF.